Listed below are T cell receptor beta chains from one sample, sequenced in a study of CXCR3-negative and CXCR3-positive naive CD8 T cells. Reanalyzing the 5' RACE reads, TCRdb keeps one entry per CDR3 protein, without DNA. In all, the sample yields about 150,000 distinct CDR3 sequences. The sample comprised naive CXCR3+ CD8+ T cells from blood. Receptors were obtained from a human donor in good health. Some clones in this sample may be carry-over from other donors' samples. Both conserved end residues are part of each CDR3. Each record gives: J gene, V gene, CDR3 length, CDR3 protein.

TRBJ2-3 | TRBV28 | 17 | CASSAGLRWEYTDTQYF
TRBJ2-1 | TRBV29-1 | 13 | CSTRDRGNNEQFF
TRBJ1-2 | TRBV15 | 16 | CATSRDFTGTIYGYTF
TRBJ2-1 | TRBV27 | 15 | CASSSRGEAYNEQFF
TRBJ2-7 | TRBV7-9 | 12 | CASSFQPDEQYF
TRBJ2-7 | TRBV6-2/TRBV6-3 | 15 | CASTEPGLGLKEQYF
TRBJ2-7 | TRBV28 | 18 | CASSLGLVGAYASYERYF
TRBJ1-1 | TRBV5-5 | 16 | CASSLRQGARGTEAFF
TRBJ2-7 | TRBV20-1 | 18 | CSARDWGPGTGWSYEQYF
TRBJ2-4 | TRBV24-1 | 11 | CATEAGNIQYF
TRBJ2-5 | TRBV5-1 | 19 | CASSLPRLLGQMIQETQYF
TRBJ2-5 | TRBV4-1 | 15 | CASSQVQGSQETQYF
TRBJ2-7 | TRBV21-1 | 20 | CASSKAGARIGGGFLYEQYF
TRBJ2-6 | TRBV11-3 | 14 | CASSDTSGANVLTF
TRBJ1-3 | TRBV2 | 16 | CASSEAWDNSGNTIYF
TRBJ2-1 | TRBV13 | 14 | CASSLSGRNNEQFF
TRBJ2-1 | TRBV23-1 | 17 | CASSQLAAGPPYNEQFF
TRBJ2-2 | TRBV24-1 | 16 | CATSARRGADTGELFF
TRBJ2-3 | TRBV19 | 14 | CASSIAGGTDTQYF
TRBJ2-1 | TRBV7-8 | 14 | CASSLEVGNNEQFF
TRBJ2-7 | TRBV27 | 13 | CASSSPLSYEQYF
TRBJ2-1 | TRBV14 | 16 | CASSQDRSLRRGEQFF
TRBJ2-7 | TRBV28 | 13 | CASSPHWGEEQYF
TRBJ1-1 | TRBV13 | 12 | CASSGQNTEAFF
TRBJ1-5 | TRBV21-1 | 15 | CASSNCGGRHQPPHF
TRBJ1-5 | TRBV19 | 15 | CASSISGYSNQPQHF
TRBJ2-7 | TRBV15 | 15 | CATSRVGLAGDEQYF
TRBJ1-1 | TRBV7-9 | 13 | CASSLPGRTEAFF
TRBJ2-7 | TRBV29-1 | 12 | CSVEDTEREQYF
TRBJ2-7 | TRBV5-1 | 14 | CASRSTSGSYEQYF
TRBJ2-1 | TRBV29-1 | 19 | CSVEGFPDRESLNYNEQFF